This TCR beta chain was captured in a study of blood T cell repertoires in COVID-19. This clone has just a few counts. Using immunoSEQ multiplex PCR, the repertoire was profiled, and TCRdb retains in-frame clones only, with some absent. The sample lists more than 400,000 clones; 90% were seen once. The source of this sequence is a man aged 18 to 29 who had recovered from COVID-19. Material: PBMCs or T cells enriched from blood (not recorded which).

The CDR3 loop reads CASSPGGRVVGYTF. CDR3 bases: TGCGCCAGCAGCCCAGGGGGGAGAGTTGTGGGCTACACCTTC. The chain combines TRBV4-1 with TRBJ1-2; the match to TRBD1 covers 7 bases. Germline lookup yields CDR1 MGHRA and CDR2 YSYEKL. With 4 bases clipped from V and 8 bases from J, the junction kept 10 bases outside the gene matches. CDR3 size: 14 residues.